This TCR beta chain came from a study of blood T cell repertoires in COVID-19. The J segment lost 4 bases and the V segment lost 0 bases, leaving 2 bases of the junction unmatched. This CDR3 is 16 amino acids long. CDR1 is LGHNA and CDR2 is YNFKEQ in the germline V gene. Within 2 weeks of study entry, exposed participants had contacted a PCR-confirmed or clinician-diagnosed COVID-19 case. Generated by immunoSEQ multiplex PCR, the TCRdb table keeps only in-frame clones and is missing some. The table has approximately 300,000 clones, 85% to 95% seen once. This TCR was sampled from a woman under 40 who had been exposed to COVID-19. The sequenced sample was PBMCs or T cells enriched from blood (not recorded which). This chain links TRBV4-2 with TRBJ2-3; 12 nucleotides align to TRBD2. The CDR3 loop is CASSQDLAGGPDTQYF. The CDR3 nucleotides read TGTGCCAGCAGCCAAGACCTAGCGGGGGGGCCAGATACGCAGTATTTT.